This TCR beta chain emerged from a study of blood T cell repertoires in COVID-19. Study-level information: Researchers got acute and convalescent COVID-19 samples from the United States, Italy and Spain. The analysed material was cDNA or gDNA that came from T cells, B-cell-depleted T cells, or PBMCs.

As processed by the authors: Estimation of nucleated cell counts relied on the amplification of reference gene primers. Clones were sequenced by immunoSEQ multiplex PCR, and TCRdb holds only the in-frame ones, with some missing. The D gene and trimming were derived from the DNA, and the V and J assignments and clone size from that table. The sample includes 70,000 or so clones, more than 85% seen only once; the top ten take just under 0.6%. The sequencing sample was made of peripheral blood. The source of this sequence is a man between 60 and 75 years old with acute or convalescent COVID-19.

In DNA, the CDR3 is TGTGCCAGCAGCCCGCCCCAGGGAGGTTACAATGAGCAGTTCTTC. It encodes CASSPPQGGYNEQFF. The rearrangement joins TRBV9 to TRBJ2-1; D perhaps matches TRBD2 (6 bases). The ends were cut back, 4 bases at V and 4 bases at J, with 15 bases in the middle. Germline V gene sequence: CDR1 SGDLS, CDR2 YYNGEE. The CDR3 runs 15 residues.